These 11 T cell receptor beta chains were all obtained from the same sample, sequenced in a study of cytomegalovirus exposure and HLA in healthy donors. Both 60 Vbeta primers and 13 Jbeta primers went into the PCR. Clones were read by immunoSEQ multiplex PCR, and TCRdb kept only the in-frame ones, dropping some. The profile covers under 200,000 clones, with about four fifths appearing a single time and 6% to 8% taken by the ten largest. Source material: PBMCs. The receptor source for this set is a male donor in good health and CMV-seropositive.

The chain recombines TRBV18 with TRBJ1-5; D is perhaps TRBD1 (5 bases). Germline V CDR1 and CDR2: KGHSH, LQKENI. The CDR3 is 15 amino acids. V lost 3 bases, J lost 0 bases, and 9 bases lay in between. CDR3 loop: CASSPGLSSNQPQHF. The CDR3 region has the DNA TGTGCCAGCTCACCGGGACTGAGTAGCAATCAGCCCCAGCATTTT.

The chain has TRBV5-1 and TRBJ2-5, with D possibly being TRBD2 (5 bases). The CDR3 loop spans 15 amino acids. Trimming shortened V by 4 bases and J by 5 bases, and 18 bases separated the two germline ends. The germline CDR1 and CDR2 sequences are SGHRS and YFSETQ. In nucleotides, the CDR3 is TGCGCCAGCAGCCGGCTCCGGGGATACGAGGAGACCCAGTACTTC. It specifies CASSRLRGYEETQYF.

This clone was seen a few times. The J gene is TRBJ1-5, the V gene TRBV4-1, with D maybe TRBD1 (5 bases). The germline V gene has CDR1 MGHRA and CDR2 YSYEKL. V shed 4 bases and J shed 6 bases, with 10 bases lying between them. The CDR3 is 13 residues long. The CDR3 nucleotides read TGCGCCAGCAGCCCTTGGGGGGGTCAGCCCCAGCATTTT. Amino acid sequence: CASSPWGGQPQHF.

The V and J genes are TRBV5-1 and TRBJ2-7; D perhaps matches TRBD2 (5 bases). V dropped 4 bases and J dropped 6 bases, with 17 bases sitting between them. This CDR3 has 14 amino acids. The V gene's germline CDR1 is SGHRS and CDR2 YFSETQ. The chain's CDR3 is CASSPLGRGSEQYF. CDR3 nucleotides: TGCGCCAGCAGCCCCTTAGGGAGAGGAAGCGAGCAGTACTTC.

The CDR3 region is CASSTDRGYQPQHF. CDR3 DNA sequence: TGTGCCAGTAGTACCGACAGGGGATATCAGCCCCAGCATTTT. V is TRBV19 and J is TRBJ1-5; 8 nucleotides agree with TRBD1. J was trimmed by 5 bases and V by 4 bases; bases with no gene match: 4. The CDR3 length is 14 residues. Germline lookup yields CDR1 LNHDA and CDR2 SQIVND (reference sequence).

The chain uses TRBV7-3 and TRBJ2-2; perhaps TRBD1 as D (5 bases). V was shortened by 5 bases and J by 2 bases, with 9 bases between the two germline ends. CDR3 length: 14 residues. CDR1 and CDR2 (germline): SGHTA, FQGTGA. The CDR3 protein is CASSQTVNTGELFF. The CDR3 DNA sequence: TGTGCCAGCAGCCAGACAGTAAACACCGGGGAGCTGTTTTTT. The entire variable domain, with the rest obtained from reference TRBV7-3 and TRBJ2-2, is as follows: GAGVSQTPSNKVTEKGKYVELRCDPISGHTALYWYRQSLGQGPEFLIYFQGTGAADDSGLPNDRFFAVRPEGSVSTLKIQRTERGDSAVYLCASSQTVNTGELFFGEGSRLTVL.

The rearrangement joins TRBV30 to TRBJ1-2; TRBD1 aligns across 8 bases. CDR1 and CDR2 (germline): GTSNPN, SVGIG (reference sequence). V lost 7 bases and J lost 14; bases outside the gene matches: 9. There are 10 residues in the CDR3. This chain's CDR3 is CAFDRGWKTF. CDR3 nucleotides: TGTGCCTTCGACAGGGGATGGAAGACCTTC.

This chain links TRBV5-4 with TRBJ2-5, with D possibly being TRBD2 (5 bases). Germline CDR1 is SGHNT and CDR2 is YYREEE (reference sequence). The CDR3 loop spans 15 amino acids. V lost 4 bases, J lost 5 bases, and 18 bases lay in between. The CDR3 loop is CASSPGLGSGETQYF. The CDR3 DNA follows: TGTGCCAGCAGCCCCGGACTGGGATCGGGGGAGACCCAGTACTTC.

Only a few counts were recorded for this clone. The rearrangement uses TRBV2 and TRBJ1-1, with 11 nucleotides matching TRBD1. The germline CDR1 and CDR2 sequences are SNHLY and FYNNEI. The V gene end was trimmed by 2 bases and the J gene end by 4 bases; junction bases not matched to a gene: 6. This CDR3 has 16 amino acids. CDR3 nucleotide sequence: TGTGCCAGCAGTGAACTTCGGGGGACAGGGGGCACTGAAGCTTTCTTT. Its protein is CASSELRGTGGTEAFF.

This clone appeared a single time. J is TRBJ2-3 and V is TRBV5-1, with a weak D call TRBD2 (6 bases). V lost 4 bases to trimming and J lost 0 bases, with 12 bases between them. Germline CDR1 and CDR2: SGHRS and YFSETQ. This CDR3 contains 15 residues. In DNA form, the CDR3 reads TGCGCCAGCAGCCTTAGCGGAGTTAGCACAGATACGCAGTATTTT. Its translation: CASSLSGVSTDTQYF.

The CDR3 bases are TGTGCCAGCAGTTTATCGGGGCCGCACAATGAGCAGTTCTTC. Translation gives CASSLSGPHNEQFF. The chain couples TRBV27 to TRBJ2-1, with D perhaps matching TRBD1 (5 bases). The CDR3 is made up of 14 amino acids. Germline loops: CDR1 MNHEY, CDR2 SMNVEV (reference sequence). Trimming took off 0 bases at V and 5 bases at J, with 8 bases between the two ends.